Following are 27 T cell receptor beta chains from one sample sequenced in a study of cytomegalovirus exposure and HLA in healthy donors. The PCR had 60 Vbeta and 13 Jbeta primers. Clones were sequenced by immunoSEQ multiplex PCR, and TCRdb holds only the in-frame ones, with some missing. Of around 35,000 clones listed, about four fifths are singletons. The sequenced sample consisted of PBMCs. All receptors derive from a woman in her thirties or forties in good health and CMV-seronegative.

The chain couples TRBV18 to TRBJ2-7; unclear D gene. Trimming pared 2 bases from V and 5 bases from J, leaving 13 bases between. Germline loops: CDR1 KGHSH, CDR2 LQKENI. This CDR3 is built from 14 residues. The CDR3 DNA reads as TGTGCCAGCTCACCAAATCTGCAGAGCGACGAGCAGTACGTC. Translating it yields CASSPNLQSDEQYV.

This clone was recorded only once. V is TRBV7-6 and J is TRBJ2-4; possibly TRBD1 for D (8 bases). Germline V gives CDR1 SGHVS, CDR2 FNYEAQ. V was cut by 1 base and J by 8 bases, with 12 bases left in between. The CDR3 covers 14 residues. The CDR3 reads CASSLGTGRDIQYF. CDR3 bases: TGTGCCAGCAGCTTAGGGACAGGGAGGGACATTCAGTACTTC.

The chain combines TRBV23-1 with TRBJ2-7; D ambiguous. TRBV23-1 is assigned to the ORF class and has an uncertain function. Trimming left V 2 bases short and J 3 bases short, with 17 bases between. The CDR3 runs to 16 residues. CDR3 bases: TGCGCCAGCAGTCAACGCAGATCCTGCCCAAACTACGAGCAGTACTTC. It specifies CASSQRRSCPNYEQYF.

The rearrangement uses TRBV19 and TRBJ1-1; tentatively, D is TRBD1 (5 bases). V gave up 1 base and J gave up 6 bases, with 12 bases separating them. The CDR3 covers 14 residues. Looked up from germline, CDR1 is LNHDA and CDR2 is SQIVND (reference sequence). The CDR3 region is CASSIAGGVAEAFF. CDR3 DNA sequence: TGTGCCAGTAGTATAGCGGGAGGGGTCGCTGAAGCTTTCTTT.

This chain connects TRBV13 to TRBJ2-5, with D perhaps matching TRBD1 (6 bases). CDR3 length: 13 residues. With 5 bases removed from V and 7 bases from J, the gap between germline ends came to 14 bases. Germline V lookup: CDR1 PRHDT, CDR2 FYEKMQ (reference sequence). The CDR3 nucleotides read TGTGCCAGCAGCGTACAGGGAAAAGGGACCCAGTACTTC. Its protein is CASSVQGKGTQYF.

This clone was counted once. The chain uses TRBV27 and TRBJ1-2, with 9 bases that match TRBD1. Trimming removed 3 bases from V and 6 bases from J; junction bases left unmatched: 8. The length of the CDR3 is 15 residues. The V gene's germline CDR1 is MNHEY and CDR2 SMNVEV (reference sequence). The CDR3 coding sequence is TGTGCCAGCAGTTTGGGGACAGGGAGAATGGATGGCTACACCTTC. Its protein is CASSLGTGRMDGYTF.

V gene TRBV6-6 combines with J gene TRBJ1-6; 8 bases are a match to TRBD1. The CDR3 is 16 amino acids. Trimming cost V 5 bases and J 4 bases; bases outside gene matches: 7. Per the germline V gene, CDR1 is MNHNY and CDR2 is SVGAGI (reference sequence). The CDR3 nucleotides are TGTGCCAGCAGTCAGGGGGCAGGAAATTATAATTCACCCCTCCACTTT. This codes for CASSQGAGNYNSPLHF.

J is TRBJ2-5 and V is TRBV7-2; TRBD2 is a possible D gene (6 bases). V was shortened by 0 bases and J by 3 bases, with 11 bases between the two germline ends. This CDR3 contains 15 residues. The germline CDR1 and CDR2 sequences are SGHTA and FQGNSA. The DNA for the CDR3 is TGTGCCAGCAGCTTAGCGCGGACTACAAAAGAGACCCAGTACTTC. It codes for CASSLARTTKETQYF.

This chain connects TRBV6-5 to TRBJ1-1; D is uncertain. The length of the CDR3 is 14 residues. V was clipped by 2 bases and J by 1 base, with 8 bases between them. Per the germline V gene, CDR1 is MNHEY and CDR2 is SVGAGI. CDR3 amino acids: CASSYGAGNTEAFF. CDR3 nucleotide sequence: TGTGCCAGCAGTTACGGCGCGGGGAACACTGAAGCTTTCTTT.

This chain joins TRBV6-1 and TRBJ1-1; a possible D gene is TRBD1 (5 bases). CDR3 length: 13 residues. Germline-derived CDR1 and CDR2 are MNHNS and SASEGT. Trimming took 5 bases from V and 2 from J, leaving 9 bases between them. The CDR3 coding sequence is TGTGCCAGCAGTTTAGGGGTTAACACTGAAGCTTTCTTT. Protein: CASSLGVNTEAFF.

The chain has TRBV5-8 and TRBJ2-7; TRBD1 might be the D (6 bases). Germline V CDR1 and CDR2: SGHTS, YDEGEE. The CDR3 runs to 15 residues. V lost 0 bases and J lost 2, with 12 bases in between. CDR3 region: CASSLAGTSTYEQYF. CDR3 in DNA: TGTGCCAGCAGCTTGGCCGGGACATCCACCTACGAGCAGTACTTC.

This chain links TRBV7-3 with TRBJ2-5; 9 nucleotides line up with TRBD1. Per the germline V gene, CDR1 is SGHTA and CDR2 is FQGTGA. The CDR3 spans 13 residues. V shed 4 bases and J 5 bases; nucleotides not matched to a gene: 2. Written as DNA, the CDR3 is TGTGCCAGCAGCTCGGGACAGGGTGAGACCCAGTACTTC. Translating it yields CASSSGQGETQYF. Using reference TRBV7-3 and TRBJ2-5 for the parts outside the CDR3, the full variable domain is GAGVSQTPSNKVTEKGKYVELRCDPISGHTALYWYRQSLGQGPEFLIYFQGTGAADDSGLPNDRFFAVRPEGSVSTLKIQRTERGDSAVYLCASSSGQGETQYFGPGTRLLVL.

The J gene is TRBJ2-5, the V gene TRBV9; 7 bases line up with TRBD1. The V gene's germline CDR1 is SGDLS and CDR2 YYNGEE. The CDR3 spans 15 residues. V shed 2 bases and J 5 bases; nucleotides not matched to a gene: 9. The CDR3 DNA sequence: TGTGCCAGCAGCGTCGGGACAGTTACTTTGGAGACCCAGTACTTC. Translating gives CASSVGTVTLETQYF. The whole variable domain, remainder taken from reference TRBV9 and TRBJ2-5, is DSGVTQTPKHLITATGQRVTLRCSPRSGDLSVYWYQQSLDQGLQFLIQYYNGEERAKGNILERFSAQQFPDLHSELNLSSLELGDSALYFCASSVGTVTLETQYFGPGTRLLVL.

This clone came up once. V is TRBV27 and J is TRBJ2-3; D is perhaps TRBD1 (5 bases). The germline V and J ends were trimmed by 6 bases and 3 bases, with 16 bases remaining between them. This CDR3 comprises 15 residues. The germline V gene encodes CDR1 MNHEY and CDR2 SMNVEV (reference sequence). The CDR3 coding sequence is TGTGCCAGCAGGAGCCCAGGGATAGGGACAGATACGCAGTATTTT. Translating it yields CASRSPGIGTDTQYF.

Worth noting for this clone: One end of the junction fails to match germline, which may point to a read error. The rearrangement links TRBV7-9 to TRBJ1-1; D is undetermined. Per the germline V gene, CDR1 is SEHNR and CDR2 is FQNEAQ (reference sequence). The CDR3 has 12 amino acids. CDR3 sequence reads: CSSSSRYAEAFF. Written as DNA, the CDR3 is TGTTCCAGCAGCTCTCGGTACGCTGAAGCTTTCTTT. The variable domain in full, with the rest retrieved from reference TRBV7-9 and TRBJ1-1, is DTGVSQNPRHKITKRGQNVTFRCDPISEHNRLYWYRQTLGQGPEFLTYFQNEAQLEKSRLLSDRFSAERPKGSFSTLEIQRTEQGDSAMYLCSSSSRYAEAFFGQGTRLTVV.

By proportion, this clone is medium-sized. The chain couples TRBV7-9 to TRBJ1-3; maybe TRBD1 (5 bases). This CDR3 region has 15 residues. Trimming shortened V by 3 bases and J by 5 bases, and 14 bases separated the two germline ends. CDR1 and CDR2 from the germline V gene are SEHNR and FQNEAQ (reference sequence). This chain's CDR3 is CASSFSGRGRNTIYF. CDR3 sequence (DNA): TGTGCCAGCAGCTTTTCCGGGAGGGGAAGAAACACCATATATTTT.

CDR3 residues: CASSQGEAWGTGELFF. The CDR3 DNA reads TGCGCCAGCAGCCAAGGGGAGGCGTGGGGGACCGGGGAGCTGTTTTTT. The chain couples TRBV4-1 to TRBJ2-2; D may be TRBD2 (6 bases). Germline V gene sequence: CDR1 MGHRA, CDR2 YSYEKL. V gave up 1 base and J gave up 5 bases, with 14 bases separating them. The CDR3 loop spans 16 amino acids.

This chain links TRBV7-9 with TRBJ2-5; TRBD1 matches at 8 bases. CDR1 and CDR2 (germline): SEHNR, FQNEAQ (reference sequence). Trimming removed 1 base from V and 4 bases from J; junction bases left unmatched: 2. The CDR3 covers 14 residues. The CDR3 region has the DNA TGTGCCAGCAGCTTAGGGACAGGGCTAGAGACCCAGTACTTC. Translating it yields CASSLGTGLETQYF.

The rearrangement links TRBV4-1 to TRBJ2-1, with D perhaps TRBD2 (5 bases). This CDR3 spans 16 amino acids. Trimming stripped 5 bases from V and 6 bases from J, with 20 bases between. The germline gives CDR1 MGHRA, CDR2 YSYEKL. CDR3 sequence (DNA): TGCGCCAGCAGCAGACCCCGAGAGGGAAAAATCAATGAGCAGTTCTTC. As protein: CASSRPREGKINEQFF.

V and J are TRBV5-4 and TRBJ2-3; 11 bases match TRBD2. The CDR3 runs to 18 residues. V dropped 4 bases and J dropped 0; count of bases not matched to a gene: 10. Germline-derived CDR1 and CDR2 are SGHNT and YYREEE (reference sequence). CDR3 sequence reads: CASSKRLAGLPSTDTQYF. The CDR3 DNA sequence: TGTGCCAGCAGCAAGAGACTAGCGGGATTACCTAGCACAGATACGCAGTATTTT.

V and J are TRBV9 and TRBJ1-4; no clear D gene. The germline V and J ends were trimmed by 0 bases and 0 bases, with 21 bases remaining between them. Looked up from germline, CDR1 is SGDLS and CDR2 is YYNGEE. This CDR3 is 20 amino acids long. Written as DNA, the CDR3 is TGTGCCAGCAGCGTAGGAAGTTGGGCACAAGGACTTGCAACTAATGAAAAACTGTTTTTT. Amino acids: CASSVGSWAQGLATNEKLFF.

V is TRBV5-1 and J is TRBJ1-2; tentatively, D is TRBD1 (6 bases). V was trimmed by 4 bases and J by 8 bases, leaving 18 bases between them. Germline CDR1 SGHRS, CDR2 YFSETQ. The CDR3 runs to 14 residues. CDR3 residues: CASSGETGNLGYTF. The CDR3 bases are TGCGCCAGCAGCGGAGAAACAGGGAACTTGGGCTACACCTTC.

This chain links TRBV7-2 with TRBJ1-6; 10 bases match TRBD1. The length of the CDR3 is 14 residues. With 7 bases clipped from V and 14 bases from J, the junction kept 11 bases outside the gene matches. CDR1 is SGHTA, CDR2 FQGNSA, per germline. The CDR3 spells CASTPGQGLWSLHF. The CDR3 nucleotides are TGTGCCAGCACCCCGGGACAGGGGTTGTGGTCCCTCCACTTT.

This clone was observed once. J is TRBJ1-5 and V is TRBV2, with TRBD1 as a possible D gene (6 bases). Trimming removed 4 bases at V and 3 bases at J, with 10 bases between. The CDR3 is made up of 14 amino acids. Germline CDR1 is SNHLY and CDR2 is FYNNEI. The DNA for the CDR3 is TGTGCCAGCAGTGCCCAGGGGCTCAATCAGCCCCAGCATTTT. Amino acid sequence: CASSAQGLNQPQHF.

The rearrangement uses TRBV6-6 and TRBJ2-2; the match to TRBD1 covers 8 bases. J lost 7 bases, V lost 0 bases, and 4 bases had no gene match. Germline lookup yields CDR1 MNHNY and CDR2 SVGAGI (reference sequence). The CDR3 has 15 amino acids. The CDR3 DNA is TGTGCCAGCAGTTACTCTCAGGGGGCCGGCGGGGAGCTGTTTTTT. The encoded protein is CASSYSQGAGGELFF.

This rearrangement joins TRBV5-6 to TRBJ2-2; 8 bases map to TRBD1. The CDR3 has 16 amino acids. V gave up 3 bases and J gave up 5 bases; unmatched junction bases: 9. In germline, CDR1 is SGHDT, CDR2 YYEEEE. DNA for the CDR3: TGTGCCAGCAGCTACAGGACAGGGTGGGGTACCGGGGAGCTGTTTTTT. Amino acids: CASSYRTGWGTGELFF. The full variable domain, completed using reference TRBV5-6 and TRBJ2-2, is DAGVTQSPTHLIKTRGQQVTLRCSPKSGHDTVSWYQQALGQGPQFIFQYYEEEERQRGNFPDRFSGHQFPNYSSELNVNALLLGDSALYLCASSYRTGWGTGELFFGEGSRLTVL.

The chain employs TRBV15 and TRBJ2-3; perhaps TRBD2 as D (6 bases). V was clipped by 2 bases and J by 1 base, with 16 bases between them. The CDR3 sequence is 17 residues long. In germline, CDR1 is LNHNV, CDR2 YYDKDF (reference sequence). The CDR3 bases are TGTGCCACCAGCAGATCGTGGGGGGATAAGGGCACAGATACGCAGTATTTT. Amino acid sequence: CATSRSWGDKGTDTQYF.